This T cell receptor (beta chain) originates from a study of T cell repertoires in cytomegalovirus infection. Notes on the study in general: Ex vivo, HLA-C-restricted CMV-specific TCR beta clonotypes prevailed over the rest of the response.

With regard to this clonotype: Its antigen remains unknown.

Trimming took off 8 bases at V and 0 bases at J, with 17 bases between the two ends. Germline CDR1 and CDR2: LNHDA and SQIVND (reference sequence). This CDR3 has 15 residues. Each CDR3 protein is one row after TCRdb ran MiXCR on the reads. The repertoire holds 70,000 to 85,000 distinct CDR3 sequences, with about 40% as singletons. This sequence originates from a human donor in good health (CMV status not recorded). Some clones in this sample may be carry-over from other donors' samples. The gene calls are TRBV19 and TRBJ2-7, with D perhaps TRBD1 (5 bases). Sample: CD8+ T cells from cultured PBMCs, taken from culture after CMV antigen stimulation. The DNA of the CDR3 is TGTGCCAGTGCCATCTGGGGCGGTAACTCCTACGAGCAGTACTTC. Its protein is CASAIWGGNSYEQYF.